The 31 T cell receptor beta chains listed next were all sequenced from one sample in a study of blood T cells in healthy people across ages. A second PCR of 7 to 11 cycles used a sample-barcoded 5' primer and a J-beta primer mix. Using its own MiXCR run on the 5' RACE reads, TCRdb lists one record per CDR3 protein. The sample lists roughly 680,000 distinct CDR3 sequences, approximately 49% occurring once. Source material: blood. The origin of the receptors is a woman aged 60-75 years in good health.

CDR3 bases: TGTGCCAGCAGTGAAGAAAATGGGCAGGGTCCACCCTACGAGCAGTACTTC. Residues: CASSEENGQGPPYEQYF. The chain employs TRBV2 and TRBJ2-7; the D gene is possibly TRBD1 (5 bases). V lost 1 base, J lost 2 bases, and 18 bases lay in between. CDR1 SNHLY and CDR2 FYNNEI come from the germline V gene. This CDR3 has 17 residues.

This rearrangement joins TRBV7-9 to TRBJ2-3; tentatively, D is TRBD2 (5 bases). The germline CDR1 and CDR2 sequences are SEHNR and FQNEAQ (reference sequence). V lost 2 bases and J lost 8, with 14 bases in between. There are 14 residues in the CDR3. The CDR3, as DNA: TGTGCCAGCAGCTTAATGGGAGAAGAAGGTACGCAGTATTTT. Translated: CASSLMGEEGTQYF.

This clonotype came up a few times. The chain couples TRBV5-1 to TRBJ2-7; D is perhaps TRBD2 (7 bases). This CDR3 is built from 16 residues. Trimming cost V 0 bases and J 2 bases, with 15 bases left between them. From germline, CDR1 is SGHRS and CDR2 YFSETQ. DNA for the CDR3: TGCGCCAGCAGCTTGGGCCAAAGCGGGACAACCTACGAGCAGTACTTC. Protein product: CASSLGQSGTTYEQYF.

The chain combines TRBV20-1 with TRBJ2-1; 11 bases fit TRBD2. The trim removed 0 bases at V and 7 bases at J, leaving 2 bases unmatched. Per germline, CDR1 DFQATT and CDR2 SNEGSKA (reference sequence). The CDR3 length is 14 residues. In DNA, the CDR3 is TGCAGTGCTAGAGAACGGACTAGCGGGAATGAGCAGTTCTTC. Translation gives CSARERTSGNEQFF.

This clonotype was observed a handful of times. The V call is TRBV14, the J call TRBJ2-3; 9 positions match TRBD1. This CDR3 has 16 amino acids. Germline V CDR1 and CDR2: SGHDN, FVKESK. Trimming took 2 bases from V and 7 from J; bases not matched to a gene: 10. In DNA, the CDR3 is TGTGCCAGCAGCCAACTGACAGGGGGGACCCGTTATACGCAGTATTTT. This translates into CASSQLTGGTRYTQYF.

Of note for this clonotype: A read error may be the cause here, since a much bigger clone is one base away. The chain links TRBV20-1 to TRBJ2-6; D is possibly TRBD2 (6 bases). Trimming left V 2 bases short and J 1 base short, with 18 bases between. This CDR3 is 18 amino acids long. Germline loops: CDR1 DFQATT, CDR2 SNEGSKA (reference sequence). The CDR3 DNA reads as TGCAGTGCTAGACCCGTGGGGGGTGGGGGGTCTGGGGCCAACGTCCTGACTTTC. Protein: CSARPVGGGGSGANVLTF.

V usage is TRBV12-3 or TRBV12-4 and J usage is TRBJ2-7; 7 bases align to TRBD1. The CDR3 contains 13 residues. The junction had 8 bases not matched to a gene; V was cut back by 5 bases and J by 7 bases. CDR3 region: CASSPPQGNEQYF. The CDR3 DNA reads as TGTGCCAGCAGTCCCCCACAGGGGAATGAGCAGTACTTC.

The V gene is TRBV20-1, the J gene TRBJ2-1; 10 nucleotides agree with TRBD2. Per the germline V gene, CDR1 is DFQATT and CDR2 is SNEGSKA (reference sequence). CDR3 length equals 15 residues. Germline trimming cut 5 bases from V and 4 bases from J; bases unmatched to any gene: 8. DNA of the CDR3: TGCAGTGCTGCACGCAGCGGGAGGGAATACAATGAGCAGTTCTTC. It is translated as CSAARSGREYNEQFF.

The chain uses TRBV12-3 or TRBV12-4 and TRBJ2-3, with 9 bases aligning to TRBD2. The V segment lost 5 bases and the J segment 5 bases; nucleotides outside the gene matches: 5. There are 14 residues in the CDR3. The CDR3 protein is CASSGGGAGDTQYF. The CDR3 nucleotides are TGTGCCAGCAGTGGCGGGGGGGCCGGAGATACGCAGTATTTT.

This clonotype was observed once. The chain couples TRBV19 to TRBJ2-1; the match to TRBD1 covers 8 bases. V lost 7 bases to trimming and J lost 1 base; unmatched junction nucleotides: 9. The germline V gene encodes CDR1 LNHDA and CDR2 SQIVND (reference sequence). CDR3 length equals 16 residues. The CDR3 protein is CASTSPDRGSYNEQFF. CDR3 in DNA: TGTGCCAGTACCTCACCCGACAGGGGATCCTACAATGAGCAGTTCTTC.

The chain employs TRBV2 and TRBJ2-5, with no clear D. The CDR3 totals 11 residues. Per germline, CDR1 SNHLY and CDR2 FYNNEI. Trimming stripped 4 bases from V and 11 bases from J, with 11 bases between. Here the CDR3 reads CASSVLLEQYF. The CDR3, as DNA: TGTGCCAGCAGTGTACTGTTGGAGCAGTACTTC.

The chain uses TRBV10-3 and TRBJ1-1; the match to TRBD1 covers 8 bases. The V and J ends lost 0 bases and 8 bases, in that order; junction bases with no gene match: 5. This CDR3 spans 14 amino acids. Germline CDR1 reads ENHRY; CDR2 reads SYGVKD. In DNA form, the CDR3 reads TGTGCCATCAGTGAGTCGTCCGGACAGGGAGAAGCTTTCTTT. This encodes CAISESSGQGEAFF.

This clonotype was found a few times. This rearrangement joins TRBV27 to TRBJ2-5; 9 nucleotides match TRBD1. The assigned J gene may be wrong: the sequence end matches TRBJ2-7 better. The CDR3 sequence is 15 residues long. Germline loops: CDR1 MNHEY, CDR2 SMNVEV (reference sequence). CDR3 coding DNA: TGTGCCAGCAGTGACCGCCGGGACAGGGCCTACGAGCAGTACTTC. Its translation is CASSDRRDRAYEQYF.

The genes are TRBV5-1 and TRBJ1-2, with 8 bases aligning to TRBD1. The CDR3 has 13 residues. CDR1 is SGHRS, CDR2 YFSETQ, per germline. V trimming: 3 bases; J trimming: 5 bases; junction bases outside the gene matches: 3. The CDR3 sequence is CASSWGQEYGYTF. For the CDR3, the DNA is TGCGCCAGCAGCTGGGGACAGGAGTATGGCTACACCTTC. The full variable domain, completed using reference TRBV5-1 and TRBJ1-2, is KAGVTQTPRYLIKTRGQQVTLSCSPISGHRSVSWYQQTPGQGLQFLFEYFSETQRNKGNFPGRFSGRQFSNSRSEMNVSTLELGDSALYLCASSWGQEYGYTFGSGTRLTVV.

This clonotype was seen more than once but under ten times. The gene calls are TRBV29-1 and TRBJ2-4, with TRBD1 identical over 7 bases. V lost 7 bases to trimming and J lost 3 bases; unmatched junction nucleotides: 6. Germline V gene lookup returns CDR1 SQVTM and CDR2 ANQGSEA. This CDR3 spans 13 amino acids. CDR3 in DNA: TGCAGCGCACTGGGACAGTACAAAAACATTCAGTACTTC. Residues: CSALGQYKNIQYF.

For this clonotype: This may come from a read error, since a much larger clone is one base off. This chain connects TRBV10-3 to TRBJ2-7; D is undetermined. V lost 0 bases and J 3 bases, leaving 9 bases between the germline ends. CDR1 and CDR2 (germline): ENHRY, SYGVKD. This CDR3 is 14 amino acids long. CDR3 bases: TGTGCCATCAGTGAGTCAGGTACCTTCTACGAGCAGTACTTC. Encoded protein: CAISESGTFYEQYF.

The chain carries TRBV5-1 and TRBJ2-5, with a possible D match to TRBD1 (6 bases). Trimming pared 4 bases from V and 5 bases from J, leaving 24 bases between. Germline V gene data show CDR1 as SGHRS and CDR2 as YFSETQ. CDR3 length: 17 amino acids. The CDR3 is CASSVYWTGGQGETQYF. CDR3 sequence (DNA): TGCGCCAGCAGCGTGTACTGGACTGGCGGGCAGGGGGAGACCCAGTACTTC.

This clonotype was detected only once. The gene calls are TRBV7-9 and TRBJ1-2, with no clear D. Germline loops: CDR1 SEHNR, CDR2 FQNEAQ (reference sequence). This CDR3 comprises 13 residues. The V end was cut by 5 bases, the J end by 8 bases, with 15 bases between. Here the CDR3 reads CASSVVQEMGYTF. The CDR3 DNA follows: TGTGCCAGCAGCGTAGTGCAGGAAATGGGCTACACCTTC. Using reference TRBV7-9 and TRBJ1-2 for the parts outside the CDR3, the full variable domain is DTGVSQNPRHKITKRGQNVTFRCDPISEHNRLYWYRQTLGQGPEFLTYFQNEAQLEKSRLLSDRFSAERPKGSFSTLEIQRTEQGDSAMYLCASSVVQEMGYTFGSGTRLTVV.

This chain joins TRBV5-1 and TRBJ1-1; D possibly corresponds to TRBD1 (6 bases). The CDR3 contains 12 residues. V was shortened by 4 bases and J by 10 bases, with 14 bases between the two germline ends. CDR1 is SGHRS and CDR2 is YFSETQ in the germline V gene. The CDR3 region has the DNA TGCGCCAGCAGCCCGGACAGCCGACCAGCTTTCTTT. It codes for CASSPDSRPAFF.

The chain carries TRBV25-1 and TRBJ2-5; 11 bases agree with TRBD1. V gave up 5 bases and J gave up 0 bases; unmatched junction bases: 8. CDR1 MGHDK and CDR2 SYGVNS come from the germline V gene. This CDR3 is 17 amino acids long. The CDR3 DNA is TGTGCCAGCAGTCCCTCCCCGGGACAGGGGGACCAAGAGACCCAGTACTTC. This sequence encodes CASSPSPGQGDQETQYF.

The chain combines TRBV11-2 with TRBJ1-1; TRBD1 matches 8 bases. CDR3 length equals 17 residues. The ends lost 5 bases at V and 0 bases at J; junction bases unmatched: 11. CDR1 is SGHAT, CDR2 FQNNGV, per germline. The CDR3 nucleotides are TGTGCCAGCAGCGCCCTTCCTCGACAGGGGCTGAACACTGAAGCTTTCTTT. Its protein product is CASSALPRQGLNTEAFF.

For the CDR3, the DNA is TGTGCCAGCAGTGGGGACAGGGGGCAATTAGAGACCCAGTACTTC. It yields the protein CASSGDRGQLETQYF. V is TRBV5-8 and J is TRBJ2-7; TRBD1 aligns across 12 bases. With the DNA end fitting TRBJ2-5 better, the J assignment may be wrong. The germline CDR1 and CDR2 sequences are SGHTS and YDEGEE. This CDR3 has 15 residues.

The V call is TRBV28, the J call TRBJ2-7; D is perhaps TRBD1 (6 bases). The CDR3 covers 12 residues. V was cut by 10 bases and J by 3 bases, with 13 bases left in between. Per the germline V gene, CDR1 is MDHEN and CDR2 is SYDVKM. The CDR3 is CATTGSVYEQYF. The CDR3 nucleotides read TGTGCCACCACAGGGTCGGTCTACGAGCAGTACTTC.

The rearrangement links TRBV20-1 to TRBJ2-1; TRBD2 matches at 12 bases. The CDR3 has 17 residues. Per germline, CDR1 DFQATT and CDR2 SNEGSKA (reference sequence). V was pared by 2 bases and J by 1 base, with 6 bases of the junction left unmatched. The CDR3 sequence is CSARSAGLAGSYNEQFF. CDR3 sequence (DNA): TGCAGTGCTAGATCTGCCGGACTAGCGGGATCCTACAATGAGCAGTTCTTC.

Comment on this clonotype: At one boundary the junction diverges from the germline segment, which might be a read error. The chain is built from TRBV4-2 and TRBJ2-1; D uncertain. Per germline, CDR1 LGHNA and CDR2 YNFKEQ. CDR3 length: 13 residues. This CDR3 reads CASSQDIYNEQFF. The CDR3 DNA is TGTGCCAGTAGCCAAGACATTTACAATGAGCAGTTCTTC.

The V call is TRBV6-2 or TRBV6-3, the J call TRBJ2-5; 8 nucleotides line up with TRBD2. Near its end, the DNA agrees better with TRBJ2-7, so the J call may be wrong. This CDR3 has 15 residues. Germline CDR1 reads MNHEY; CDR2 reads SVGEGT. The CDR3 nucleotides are TGTGCCAGCAGTTACTCTAGGACTAGCCCCTACGAGCAGTACTTC. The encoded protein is CASSYSRTSPYEQYF.

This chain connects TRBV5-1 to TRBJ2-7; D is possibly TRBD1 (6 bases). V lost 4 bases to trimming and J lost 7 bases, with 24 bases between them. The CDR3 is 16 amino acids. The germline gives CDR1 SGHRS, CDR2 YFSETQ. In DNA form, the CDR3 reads TGCGCCAGCAGCGCCCCTACAGGGACCGCCGCCAATGAGCAGTACTTC. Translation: CASSAPTGTAANEQYF.

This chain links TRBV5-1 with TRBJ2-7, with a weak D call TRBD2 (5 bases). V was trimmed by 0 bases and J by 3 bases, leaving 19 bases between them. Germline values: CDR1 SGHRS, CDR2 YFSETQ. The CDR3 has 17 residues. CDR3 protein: CASSLGPPDGGLYEQYF. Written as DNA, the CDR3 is TGCGCCAGCAGCTTGGGCCCTCCCGACGGCGGACTCTACGAGCAGTACTTC.

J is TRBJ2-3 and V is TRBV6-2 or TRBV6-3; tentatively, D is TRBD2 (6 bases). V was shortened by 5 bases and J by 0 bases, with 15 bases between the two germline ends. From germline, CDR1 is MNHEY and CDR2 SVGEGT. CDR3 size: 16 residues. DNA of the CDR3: TGTGCCAGCAGTCCCTGGAGGGGATATAGCACAGATACGCAGTATTTT. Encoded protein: CASSPWRGYSTDTQYF.

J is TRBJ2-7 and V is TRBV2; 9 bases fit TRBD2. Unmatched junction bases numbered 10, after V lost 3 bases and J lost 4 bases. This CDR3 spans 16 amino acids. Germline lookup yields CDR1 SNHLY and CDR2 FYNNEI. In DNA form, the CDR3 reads TGTGCCAGCAGTGACCCTAGCGGGAAAACTGGGTACGAGCAGTACTTC. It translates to CASSDPSGKTGYEQYF.

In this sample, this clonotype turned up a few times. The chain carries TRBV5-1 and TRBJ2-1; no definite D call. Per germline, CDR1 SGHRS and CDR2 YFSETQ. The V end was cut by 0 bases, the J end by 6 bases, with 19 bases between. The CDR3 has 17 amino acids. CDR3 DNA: TGCGCCAGCAGCTTGGCCGGTTCAAGAAGTAACCCCAATGAGCAGTTCTTC. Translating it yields CASSLAGSRSNPNEQFF.